This T cell receptor beta chain was documented in a study of graft-versus-host responses after intestinal transplantation. In regard to this clone: No antigen is known for it.

The protocol was immunoSEQ multiplex PCR, while the TCRdb copy is restricted to in-frame clones and leaves out a portion. The sample contains around 110,000 clones, roughly 86% of which appear only once. The CDR3 runs 16 residues. The ends lost 1 base at V and 1 base at J; junction bases unmatched: 3. Germline V gene data show CDR1 as SGHNT and CDR2 as YENEEA. This chain uses TRBV11-3 with TRBJ2-5, with 10 nucleotides matching TRBD2. This specimen was unstimulated CD4+ T cells sorted from spleen or lymph node cells, taken before transplant. The clonotype was recovered from a human donor who was the organ donor for an intestinal transplant. CDR3 in amino acids: CASSLASGRSQETQYF. CDR3 DNA: TGTGCCAGCAGCTTAGCTAGCGGGAGAAGCCAAGAGACCCAGTACTTC.